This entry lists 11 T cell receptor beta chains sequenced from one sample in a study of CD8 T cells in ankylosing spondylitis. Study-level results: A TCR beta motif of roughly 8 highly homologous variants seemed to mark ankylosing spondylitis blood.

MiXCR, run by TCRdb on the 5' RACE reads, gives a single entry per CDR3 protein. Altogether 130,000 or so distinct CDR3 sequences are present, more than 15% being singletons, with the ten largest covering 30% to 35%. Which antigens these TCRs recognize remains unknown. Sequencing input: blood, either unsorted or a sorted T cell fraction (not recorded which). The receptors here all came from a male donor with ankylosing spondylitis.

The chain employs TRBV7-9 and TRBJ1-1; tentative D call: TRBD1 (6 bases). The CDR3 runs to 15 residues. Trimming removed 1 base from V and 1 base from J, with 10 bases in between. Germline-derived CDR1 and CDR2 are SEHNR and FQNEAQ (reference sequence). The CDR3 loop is CASSLDARGNTEAFF. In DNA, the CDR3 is TGTGCCAGCAGCTTAGATGCCAGGGGGAACACTGAAGCTTTCTTT.

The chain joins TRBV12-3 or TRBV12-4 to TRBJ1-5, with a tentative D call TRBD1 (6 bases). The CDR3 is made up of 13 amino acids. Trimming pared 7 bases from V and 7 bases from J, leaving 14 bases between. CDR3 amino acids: CASTWGARQPQHF. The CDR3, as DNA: TGTGCCAGCACCTGGGGGGCGAGACAGCCCCAGCATTTT.

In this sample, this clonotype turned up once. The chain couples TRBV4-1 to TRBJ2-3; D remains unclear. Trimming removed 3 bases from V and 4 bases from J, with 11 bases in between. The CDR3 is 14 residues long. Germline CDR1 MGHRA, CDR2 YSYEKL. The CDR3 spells CASSQTSRADTQYF. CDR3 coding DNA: TGCGCCAGCAGCCAGACCTCTAGGGCAGATACGCAGTATTTT.

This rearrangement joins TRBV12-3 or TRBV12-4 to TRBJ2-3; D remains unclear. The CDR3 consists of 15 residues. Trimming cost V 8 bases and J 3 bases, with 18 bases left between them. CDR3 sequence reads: CASRSLGSLTDTQYF. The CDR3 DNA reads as TGTGCCAGCCGATCTTTGGGATCCCTGACAGATACGCAGTATTTT.

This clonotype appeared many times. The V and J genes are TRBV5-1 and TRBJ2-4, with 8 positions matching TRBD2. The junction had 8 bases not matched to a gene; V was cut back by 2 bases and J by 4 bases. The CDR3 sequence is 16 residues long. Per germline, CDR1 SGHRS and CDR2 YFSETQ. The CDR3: CASSFLGGRTKNIQYF. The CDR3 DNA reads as TGCGCCAGCAGCTTCTTAGGCGGGAGGACGAAAAACATTCAGTACTTC.

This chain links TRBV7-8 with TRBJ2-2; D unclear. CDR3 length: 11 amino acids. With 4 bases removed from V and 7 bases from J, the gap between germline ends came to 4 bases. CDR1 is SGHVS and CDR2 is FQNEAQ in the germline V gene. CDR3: CASSWLGELFF. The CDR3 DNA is TGTGCCAGCAGCTGGCTCGGGGAGCTGTTTTTT. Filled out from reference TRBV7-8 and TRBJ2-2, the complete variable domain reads GAGVSQSPRYKVAKRGQDVALRCDPISGHVSLFWYQQALGQGPEFLTYFQNEAQLDKSGLPSDRFFAERPEGSVSTLKIQRTQQEDSAVYLCASSWLGELFFGEGSRLTVL.

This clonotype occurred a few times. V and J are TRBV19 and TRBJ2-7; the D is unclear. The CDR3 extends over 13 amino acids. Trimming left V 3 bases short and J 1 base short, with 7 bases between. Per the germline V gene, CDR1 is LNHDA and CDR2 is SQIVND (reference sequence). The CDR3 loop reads CASSIQISYEQYF. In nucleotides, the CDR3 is TGTGCCAGTAGTATCCAGATATCCTACGAGCAGTACTTC.

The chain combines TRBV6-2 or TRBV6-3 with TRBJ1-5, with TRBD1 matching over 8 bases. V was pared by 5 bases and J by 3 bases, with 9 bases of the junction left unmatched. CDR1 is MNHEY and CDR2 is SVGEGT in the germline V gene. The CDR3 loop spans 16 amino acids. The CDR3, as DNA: TGTGCCAGCAGTCTATCCGGGACAGGTCCCAATCAGCCCCAGCATTTT. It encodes CASSLSGTGPNQPQHF.

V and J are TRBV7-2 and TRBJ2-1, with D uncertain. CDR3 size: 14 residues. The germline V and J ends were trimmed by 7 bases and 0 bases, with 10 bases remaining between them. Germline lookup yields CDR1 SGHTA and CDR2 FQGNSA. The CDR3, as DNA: TGTGCCAGCACCTCTCAGAGCTCCTACAATGAGCAGTTCTTC. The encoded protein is CASTSQSSYNEQFF.

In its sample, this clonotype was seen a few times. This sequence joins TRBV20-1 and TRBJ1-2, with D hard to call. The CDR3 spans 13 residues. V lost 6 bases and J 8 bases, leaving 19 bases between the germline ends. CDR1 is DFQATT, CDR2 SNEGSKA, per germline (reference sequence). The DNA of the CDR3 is TGCAGTGCCATCGAGAAGGCCGCGCTAGGCTACACCTTC. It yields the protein CSAIEKAALGYTF.

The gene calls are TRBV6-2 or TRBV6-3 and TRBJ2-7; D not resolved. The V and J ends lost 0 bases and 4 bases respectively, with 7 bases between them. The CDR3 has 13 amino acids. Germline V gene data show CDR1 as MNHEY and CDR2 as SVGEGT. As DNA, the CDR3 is TGTGCCAGCAGTTACTCGGGCCAGTACGAGCAGTACTTC. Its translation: CASSYSGQYEQYF.